This T cell receptor beta chain was sequenced in a study of early T cells in non-severe SARS-CoV-2 infection. Deletions cut 6 bases from V and 1 base from J, with 18 bases between. CDR3 length: 16 amino acids. In germline, CDR1 is SEHNR, CDR2 FQNEAQ (reference sequence). This clonotype was counted a few times. One entry per CDR3 protein, called by TCRdb with MiXCR from the 5' RACE reads. Among tens of thousands of distinct CDR3 sequences listed, about 8.2% were seen once. Input material: whole blood. This chain joins TRBV7-9 and TRBJ2-5; tentative D call: TRBD1 (5 bases). The sequence was collected from an adult who was a healthcare worker with PCR-confirmed SARS-CoV-2 infection or an uninfected control (not recorded which). The CDR3 region is CASRSTQGTPQETQYF. The CDR3 DNA is TGTGCCAGCAGGTCAACTCAGGGAACCCCCCAAGAGACCCAGTACTTC. The complete variable domain, with remaining parts taken from reference TRBV7-9 and TRBJ2-5, reads DTGVSQNPRHKITKRGQNVTFRCDPISEHNRLYWYRQTLGQGPEFLTYFQNEAQLEKSRLLSDRFSAERPKGSFSTLEIQRTEQGDSAMYLCASRSTQGTPQETQYFGPGTRLLVL.